The 20 T cell receptor beta chains below all came from one sample that was sequenced in a study of cytomegalovirus exposure and HLA in healthy donors. Researchers ran the PCR with 60 Vbeta and 13 Jbeta primers. Generated by immunoSEQ multiplex PCR, the TCRdb table keeps only in-frame clones and is missing some. The sample has some 130,000 clones; 82% are singletons. Sequencing used PBMCs. The receptor source for this set is a woman between 50 and 59 years old in good health and CMV-seropositive.

This clone showed up just a few times. CDR3 nucleotides: TGTGCCAGCAGCTTAGGGGGAGGAGTTGCGAACACCATATATTTT. Amino acid sequence: CASSLGGGVANTIYF. The chain is built from TRBV7-2 and TRBJ1-3; D not resolved. Trimming took off 1 base at V and 7 bases at J, with 14 bases between the two ends. Looked up from germline, CDR1 is SGHTA and CDR2 is FQGNSA. This CDR3 has 15 residues.

This clone turned up a few times. J is TRBJ1-5 and V is TRBV7-2; 8 bases match TRBD1. This CDR3 region has 19 residues. Per germline, CDR1 SGHTA and CDR2 FQGNSA. V lost 1 base to trimming and J lost 2 bases; unmatched junction nucleotides: 13. CDR3 sequence reads: CASSLDRDTTGEGNQPQHF. The DNA of the CDR3 is TGTGCCAGCAGCTTAGATCGAGATACGACAGGGGAGGGCAATCAGCCCCAGCATTTT.

A single count supports this clone. The chain links TRBV18 to TRBJ2-1, with 9 bases identical to TRBD2. V gave up 1 base and J gave up 5 bases; unmatched junction bases: 3. CDR1 is KGHSH and CDR2 is LQKENI in the germline V gene. The CDR3 is 15 residues long. The CDR3 loop is CASSPLAGVDNEQFF. Written as DNA, the CDR3 is TGTGCCAGCTCACCACTAGCGGGAGTTGACAATGAGCAGTTCTTC.

The chain joins TRBV7-8 to TRBJ2-2; weak D call: TRBD1 (7 bases). The V end lost 8 bases, the J end lost 6 bases, and 19 bases lay between the germline ends. The CDR3 is 15 residues long. CDR1 is SGHVS, CDR2 FQNEAQ, per germline. The CDR3 DNA reads as TGTGCCAGCGAATCTTGGACAGGAGGGCCCGGGGAGCTGTTTTTT. The encoded protein is CASESWTGGPGELFF.

The chain is built from TRBV11-2 and TRBJ1-2; the match to TRBD1 covers 8 bases. The ends lost 1 base at V and 4 bases at J; junction bases unmatched: 8. The germline CDR1 and CDR2 sequences are SGHAT and FQNNGV. The CDR3 extends over 16 amino acids. This CDR3 is CASSLGPRGQGYGYTF. CDR3 coding DNA: TGTGCCAGCAGCTTAGGTCCCCGCGGACAGGGCTATGGCTACACCTTC.

The chain combines TRBV21-1 with TRBJ2-1; the table's D call, TRBD1, has no DNA check behind it. TRBV21-1 is described as a pseudogene. The CDR3 runs to 17 residues. In DNA, the CDR3 is TGTGCCAGCAGCAAAGCCCACATCCCCCCCGTCTACAATGAGCAGTTCTTC. Translating gives CASSKAHIPPVYNEQFF.

V usage is TRBV30 and J usage is TRBJ1-6; D is undetermined. The CDR3 has 13 residues. Trimming cost V 4 bases and J 9 bases, with 13 bases left between them. Germline CDR1 and CDR2: GTSNPN and SVGIG (reference sequence). CDR3 region: CAWMPVAGSPLHF. The CDR3 nucleotides are TGTGCCTGGATGCCCGTAGCGGGTTCACCCCTCCACTTT.

CDR3 bases: TGTGCCAGCAGTTATCAGGGGGCGGCGGATACGCAGTATTTT. Its protein product is CASSYQGAADTQYF. This chain connects TRBV6-6 to TRBJ2-3, with TRBD1 identical over 8 bases. The CDR3 is 14 residues long. With V trimmed by 3 bases and J by 6 bases, 5 bases remained unmatched. Germline-derived CDR1 and CDR2 are MNHNY and SVGAGI (reference sequence).

This clone came up once. This chain joins TRBV6-5 and TRBJ1-2, with TRBD1 identical over 12 bases. CDR1 and CDR2 from the germline V gene are MNHEY and SVGAGI. CDR3 size: 15 residues. V gave up 5 bases and J gave up 9 bases; unmatched junction bases: 10. The CDR3 DNA sequence: TGTGCCAGCAGTCAAATAAGGGACAGGGGGCCCCGCTACACCTTC. Its protein product is CASSQIRDRGPRYTF.

CDR3 DNA: TGTGCCAGCAGTTTACTTACAACTAATGAAAAACTGTTTTTT. This gives the protein CASSLLTTNEKLFF. The chain uses TRBV28 and TRBJ1-4, with no clear D. V was trimmed by 2 bases and J by 0 bases, leaving 4 bases between them. From germline, CDR1 is MDHEN and CDR2 SYDVKM. The CDR3 runs 14 residues.

The chain combines TRBV6-1 with TRBJ1-4; a possible D gene is TRBD1 (5 bases). CDR1 and CDR2 from the germline V gene are MNHNS and SASEGT. V was clipped by 2 bases and J by 8 bases, with 12 bases between them. This CDR3 has 14 amino acids. The CDR3 region has the DNA TGTGCCAGCAGTGAAAGGGGCAGGGTGGAAAAACTGTTTTTT. This gives the protein CASSERGRVEKLFF.

This clone was picked up one time. This chain joins TRBV5-6 and TRBJ2-1; D gene ambiguous. Per the germline V gene, CDR1 is SGHDT and CDR2 is YYEEEE. V lost 0 bases and J 0 bases, leaving 7 bases between the germline ends. The CDR3 is made up of 15 amino acids. The CDR3 spells CASSLGLSSYNEQFF. CDR3 DNA sequence: TGTGCCAGCAGCTTGGGCCTCAGCTCCTACAATGAGCAGTTCTTC.

The genes are TRBV2 and TRBJ2-7; 7 bases match TRBD1. Germline CDR1 is SNHLY and CDR2 is FYNNEI. This CDR3 is built from 14 residues. The V segment lost 3 bases and the J segment 2 bases; nucleotides outside the gene matches: 4. In nucleotides, the CDR3 is TGTGCCAGCAGTGAGGACAGGTTTACCTACGAGCAGTACTTC. The encoded protein is CASSEDRFTYEQYF.

The J gene is TRBJ2-3, the V gene TRBV16, with TRBD2 as a possible D gene (6 bases). Germline-derived CDR1 and CDR2 are KGHSY and FQNENV. The CDR3 runs 16 residues. The V gene lost 1 base and the J gene lost 2 bases, with 13 bases spanning the gap. CDR3 sequence reads: CASSQFFGGNTDTQYF. As DNA, the CDR3 is TGTGCCAGCAGCCAATTTTTCGGGGGAAACACAGATACGCAGTATTTT.

This rearrangement joins TRBV30 to TRBJ1-5; TRBD1 is a possible D gene (5 bases). V was pared by 0 bases and J by 2 bases, with 14 bases between. The germline V gene encodes CDR1 GTSNPN and CDR2 SVGIG (reference sequence). The CDR3 is made up of 16 amino acids. Written as DNA, the CDR3 is TGTGCCTGGAGTGTACGGGAGGGGTGGGGCAATCAGCCCCAGCATTTT. This sequence encodes CAWSVREGWGNQPQHF.

V gene TRBV14 combines with J gene TRBJ2-7; 9 nucleotides match TRBD1. J gave up 6 bases and V 5 bases, and 11 bases lay outside the gene matches. The CDR3 extends over 15 amino acids. CDR1 is SGHDN, CDR2 FVKESK, per germline. CDR3 protein: CASSESLGQGSEQYF. The CDR3 coding sequence is TGTGCCAGCAGCGAAAGCCTGGGACAGGGTAGCGAGCAGTACTTC.

The V and J genes are TRBV7-2 and TRBJ1-4, with 7 bases lining up with TRBD1. V gave up 10 bases and J gave up 4 bases; unmatched junction bases: 6. This CDR3 is built from 13 residues. The germline gives CDR1 SGHTA, CDR2 FQGNSA. The CDR3 loop is CAIRRDSNEKLFF. In DNA, the CDR3 is TGTGCCATCCGCCGGGACAGTAATGAAAAACTGTTTTTT.

For the CDR3, the DNA is TGTGCCAGCAGTCCCCTGGCTAGCGGGAGTACGGGGCCCTACGAGCAGTACTTC. This gives the protein CASSPLASGSTGPYEQYF. This chain connects TRBV27 to TRBJ2-7; TRBD2 aligns across 10 bases. Looked up from germline, CDR1 is MNHEY and CDR2 is SMNVEV (reference sequence). V shed 5 bases, J shed 2 bases, and the junction held 15 bases outside the gene matches. The CDR3 covers 18 residues.

The chain uses TRBV18 and TRBJ2-1, with 12 bases that match TRBD2. Germline V gene lookup returns CDR1 KGHSH and CDR2 LQKENI. There are 16 residues in the CDR3. The trim removed 5 bases at V and 10 bases at J, leaving 12 bases unmatched. CDR3 bases: TGTGCCAGCTCAGCCCAGGCTCTAGCGGGAGGGGCCGAGCAGTTCTTC. It is translated as CASSAQALAGGAEQFF.

The chain is built from TRBV29-1 and TRBJ2-2, with 7 bases identical to TRBD1. Germline values: CDR1 SQVTM, CDR2 ANQGSEA. This CDR3 spans 14 amino acids. The junction had 8 bases not matched to a gene; V was cut back by 7 bases and J by 3 bases. The CDR3 spells CSAEGDRDTGELFF. The CDR3 DNA is TGCAGCGCTGAGGGTGACAGGGACACCGGGGAGCTGTTTTTT.